These 12 T cell receptor beta chains were sequenced from one sample in a study of CD8+ T cells in alopecia areata. The treatment was: oral pan-JAK inhibitor, 5-10 mg twice daily. RNA was isolated and reverse transcribed to cDNA, the sequencing template. The repertoire was sequenced with immunoSEQ multiplex PCR; TCRdb's copy has only in-frame clones and lacks some. Of some 200,000 clones listed, 58% are singletons. The material was CD4+ T cells sorted from blood, obtained at week 24, from a patient treated with tofacitinib. The receptors shown here come from a human donor with alopecia areata.

The sample holds a few counts of this clone. The chain links TRBV29-1 to TRBJ1-6; the match to TRBD1 covers 8 bases. Germline loops: CDR1 SQVTM, CDR2 ANQGSEA. After removal of 6 bases from V and 5 bases from J, the junction contained 3 bases not matched to a gene. CDR3 length: 13 residues. The CDR3, as DNA: TGCAGCGTCGGACAGGGAAATAATTCACCCCTCCACTTT. This sequence encodes CSVGQGNNSPLHF.

The chain uses TRBV29-1 and TRBJ2-5, with 13 bases lining up with TRBD2. The CDR3 covers 14 residues. Germline trimming cut 2 bases from V and 4 bases from J; bases unmatched to any gene: 1. The V gene's germline CDR1 is SQVTM and CDR2 ANQGSEA. The CDR3 protein is CSVERLAGGETQYF. The CDR3 DNA sequence: TGCAGCGTTGAACGACTAGCGGGAGGAGAGACCCAGTACTTC.

The rearrangement joins TRBV29-1 to TRBJ2-7; D not certain. The CDR3 spans 12 residues. The V and J ends lost 6 bases and 5 bases respectively, with 14 bases between them. Germline values: CDR1 SQVTM, CDR2 ANQGSEA. For the CDR3, the DNA is TGCAGCGTAGTTGGCCAAGTCCACGAGCAGTACTTC. Its translation is CSVVGQVHEQYF.

The table lists this clone with a few counts. The chain joins TRBV27 to TRBJ1-2; 9 bases are a match to TRBD1. The CDR3 runs 14 residues. The junction had 5 bases not matched to a gene; V was cut back by 4 bases and J by 5 bases. Germline V gene sequence: CDR1 MNHEY, CDR2 SMNVEV (reference sequence). CDR3 nucleotide sequence: TGTGCCAGCAGTTCACAGGGGGCGCTTTATGGCTACACCTTC. It yields the protein CASSSQGALYGYTF.

V is TRBV7-9 and J is TRBJ2-2, with a possible D match to TRBD2 (6 bases). The CDR3 loop spans 14 amino acids. Deletions cut 8 bases from V and 5 bases from J, with 15 bases between. Germline loops: CDR1 SEHNR, CDR2 FQNEAQ (reference sequence). The CDR3 protein is CASVKAGLTGELFF. As DNA, the CDR3 is TGTGCCAGCGTAAAGGCGGGGTTAACCGGGGAGCTGTTTTTT.

This clone was observed a handful of times. This chain uses TRBV25-1 with TRBJ2-2, with 9 bases identical to TRBD2. CDR3 length equals 16 residues. V gave up 2 bases and J gave up 5 bases; unmatched junction bases: 6. Looked up from germline, CDR1 is MGHDK and CDR2 is SYGVNS. CDR3 loop: CASSEGIAGDTGELFF. The CDR3 region has the DNA TGTGCCAGCAGTGAAGGGATAGCGGGAGATACCGGGGAGCTGTTTTTT.

The chain combines TRBV7-2 with TRBJ2-5; no firm D call. V dropped 0 bases and J dropped 5 bases, with 10 bases sitting between them. Germline CDR1 and CDR2: SGHTA and FQGNSA. CDR3 length: 14 amino acids. In nucleotides, the CDR3 is TGTGCCAGCAGCTTAGCCGGCCCTTATGAGACCCAGTACTTC. Translating gives CASSLAGPYETQYF.

This clone was seen a handful of times. This chain joins TRBV5-1 and TRBJ2-5, with D unclear. V was shortened by 0 bases and J by 5 bases, with 11 bases between the two germline ends. Germline V gene data show CDR1 as SGHRS and CDR2 as YFSETQ. The CDR3 covers 14 residues. Written as DNA, the CDR3 is TGCGCCAGCAGCTTGGCGGCGGCCGAGGAGACCCAGTACTTC. Its translation is CASSLAAAEETQYF.

This clone is a singleton in its sample. Other DNA sequences within the sample encode an identical CDR3. V gene TRBV18 combines with J gene TRBJ1-5; D remains unclear. This CDR3 contains 13 residues. CDR1 and CDR2 from the germline V gene are KGHSH and LQKENI. The V gene lost 6 bases and the J gene lost 1 base, with 7 bases spanning the gap. The CDR3 region is CASSPDSNQPQHF. CDR3 nucleotides: TGTGCCAGCTCCCCCGACAGCAATCAGCCCCAGCATTTT.

V is TRBV6-1 and J is TRBJ2-5; TRBD1 might be the D (7 bases). Per germline, CDR1 MNHNS and CDR2 SASEGT. The ends were cut back, 6 bases at V and 5 bases at J, with 19 bases in the middle. CDR3 length: 15 residues. The CDR3 region is CASRKWTGGMETQYF. In DNA, the CDR3 is TGTGCCAGCAGGAAATGGACAGGAGGGATGGAGACCCAGTACTTC.

The chain employs TRBV6-6 and TRBJ1-6, with D possibly being TRBD1 (6 bases). CDR3 length: 14 amino acids. CDR1 is MNHNY, CDR2 SVGAGI, per germline (reference sequence). V was pared by 4 bases and J by 10 bases, with 14 bases between. CDR3 sequence (DNA): TGTGCCAGCAGTTCCAGGGGCCGAAACTCACCCCTCCACTTT. This gives the protein CASSSRGRNSPLHF.

The sample holds a few counts of this clone. The chain joins TRBV7-2 to TRBJ2-2; 14 nucleotides match TRBD2. CDR3 size: 17 residues. CDR1 and CDR2 from the germline V gene are SGHTA and FQGNSA. V dropped 5 bases and J dropped 7; count of bases not matched to a gene: 9. CDR3 amino acids: CASSPGATSGGVGELFF. The CDR3 DNA sequence: TGTGCCAGCAGCCCCGGCGCGACTAGCGGGGGGGTCGGGGAGCTGTTTTTT. Supplemented by reference TRBV7-2 and TRBJ2-2, the full variable domain reads GAGVSQSPSNKVTEKGKDVELRCDPISGHTALYWYRQSLGQGLEFLIYFQGNSAPDKSGLPSDRFSAERTGGSVSTLTIQRTQQEDSAVYLCASSPGATSGGVGELFFGEGSRLTVL.